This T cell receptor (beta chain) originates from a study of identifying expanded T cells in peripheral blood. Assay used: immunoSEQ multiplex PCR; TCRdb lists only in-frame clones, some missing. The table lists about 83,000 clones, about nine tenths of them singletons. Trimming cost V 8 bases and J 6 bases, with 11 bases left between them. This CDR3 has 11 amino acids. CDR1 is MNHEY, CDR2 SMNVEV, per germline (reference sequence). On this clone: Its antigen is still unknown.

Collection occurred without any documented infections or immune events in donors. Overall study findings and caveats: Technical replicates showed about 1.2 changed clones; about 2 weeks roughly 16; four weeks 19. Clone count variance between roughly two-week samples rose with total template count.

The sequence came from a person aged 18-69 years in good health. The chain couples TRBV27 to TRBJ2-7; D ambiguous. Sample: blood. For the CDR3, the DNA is TGTGCCAGCGTGCAAGGCGGCGAGCAGTACTTC. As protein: CASVQGGEQYF.